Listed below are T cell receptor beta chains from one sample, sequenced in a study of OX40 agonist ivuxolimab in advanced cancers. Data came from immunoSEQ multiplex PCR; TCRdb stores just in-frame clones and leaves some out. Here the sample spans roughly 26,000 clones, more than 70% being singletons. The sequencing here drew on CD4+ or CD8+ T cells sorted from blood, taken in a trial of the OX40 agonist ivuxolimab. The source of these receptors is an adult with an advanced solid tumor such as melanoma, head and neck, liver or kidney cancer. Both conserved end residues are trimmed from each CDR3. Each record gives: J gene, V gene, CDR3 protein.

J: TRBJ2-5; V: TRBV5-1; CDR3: ASSFRDPYQETQY
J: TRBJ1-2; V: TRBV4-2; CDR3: ASSQPVTNYGYT
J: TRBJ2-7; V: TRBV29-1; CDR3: SVLLGLAGAEQY
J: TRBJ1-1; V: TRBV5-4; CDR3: ASSLNPGVTEAF
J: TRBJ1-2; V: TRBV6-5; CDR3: ASSYSGTTLYGYT
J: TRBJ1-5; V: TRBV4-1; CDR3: ASSQYTGEGEPQH
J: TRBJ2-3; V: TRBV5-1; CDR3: ASPPGGPPTDTQY
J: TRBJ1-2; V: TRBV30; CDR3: AWHYGITADGYT
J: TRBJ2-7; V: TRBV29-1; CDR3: SALPSGRDEQY
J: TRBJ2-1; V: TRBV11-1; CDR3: ASSFAQSSYNEQF
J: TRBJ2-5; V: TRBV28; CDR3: ASLGLLAGANQETQY